This entry lists 20 T cell receptor beta chains sequenced from one sample in a study of T cells in localized non-small cell lung cancer. Produced via immunoSEQ multiplex PCR; TCRdb's table is partial and in-frame only. The repertoire includes about 3,400 clones, about 53% of them detected once, and roughly 4.5% sits in the top ten. The material sequenced was lymph node tissue, taken before any cancer treatment. Receptor source: a woman aged 18-49 years with stage I lung adenocarcinoma.

V and J are TRBV29-1 and TRBJ2-3, with 7 bases that match TRBD1. The ends lost 7 bases at V and 2 bases at J; junction bases unmatched: 3. Germline CDR1 and CDR2: SQVTM and ANQGSEA. The CDR3 is 12 amino acids. CDR3 coding DNA: TGCAGCGGACAGGGTCCCACAGATACGCAGTATTTT. This gives the protein CSGQGPTDTQYF.

This clone showed up just a few times. The V gene is TRBV6-8, the J gene TRBJ1-5; possible D gene TRBD1, 5 bases. The CDR3 contains 17 residues. Germline CDR1 reads MNHGY; CDR2 reads SAAAGT. Trimming took 7 bases from V and 4 from J, leaving 23 bases between them. The CDR3 DNA sequence: TGTGCCAGCATCAAGGGAGGCCCTGACAGCCGGAATCAGCCCCAGCATTTT. Translation gives CASIKGGPDSRNQPQHF.

With respect to this clone: The sample contains more than one DNA sequence encoding this CDR3. The CDR3 DNA follows: TGTGCCAGCAGTTATTCAGGGGGTGAGCAGTACTTC. Protein product: CASSYSGGEQYF. This chain connects TRBV6-8 to TRBJ2-7, with 7 bases aligning to TRBD1. V dropped 3 bases and J dropped 7; count of bases not matched to a gene: 3. The CDR3 has 12 amino acids. Looked up from germline, CDR1 is MNHGY and CDR2 is SAAAGT.

The rearrangement uses TRBV19 and TRBJ2-7, with 10 bases that match TRBD1. The CDR3 has 16 residues. Germline trimming cut 3 bases from V and 6 bases from J; bases unmatched to any gene: 11. The germline gives CDR1 LNHDA, CDR2 SQIVND (reference sequence). DNA for the CDR3: TGTGCCAGTAGTATGACGAGGGGGACAGGGGCGCGCGAGCAGTACTTC. Encoded protein: CASSMTRGTGAREQYF. Full variable domain (rest looked up from reference TRBV19 and TRBJ2-7): DGGITQSPKYLFRKEGQNVTLSCEQNLNHDAMYWYRQDPGQGLRLIYYSQIVNDFQKGDIAEGYSVSREKKESFPLTVTSAQKNPTAFYLCASSMTRGTGAREQYFGPGTRLTVT.

The chain recombines TRBV11-1 with TRBJ1-1; D call uncertain. Germline lookup yields CDR1 SGHAT and CDR2 FQDESV (reference sequence). The germline V and J ends were trimmed by 5 bases and 1 base, with 11 bases remaining between them. This CDR3 has 14 residues. Written as DNA, the CDR3 is TGTGCCAGCAGCCCGCCGGACGAGAACACTGAAGCTTTCTTT. It translates to CASSPPDENTEAFF.

This clone has a handful of counts. CDR3 DNA sequence: TGTGCCAGCAGTCACGGGCCCAACGTGAACACCTTC. It encodes CASSHGPNVNTF. This chain connects TRBV6-8 to TRBJ1-2; the D is unclear. The CDR3 is 12 amino acids. CDR1 is MNHGY, CDR2 SAAAGT, per germline. Trimming took 5 bases from V and 12 from J, leaving 16 bases between them.

Only a few counts were recorded for this clone. This chain links TRBV7-6 with TRBJ2-1; possible D gene TRBD2, 6 bases. Germline V gene data show CDR1 as SGHVS and CDR2 as FNYEAQ. V dropped 2 bases and J dropped 1 base, with 15 bases sitting between them. This CDR3 contains 17 residues. CDR3 nucleotides: TGTGCCAGCAGCTTAATAGGTGGGACTTCTTCCTACAATGAGCAGTTCTTC. Translation gives CASSLIGGTSSYNEQFF.

The rearrangement joins TRBV15 to TRBJ1-3, with D perhaps TRBD1 (5 bases). CDR3 length equals 14 residues. The V gene lost 3 bases and the J gene lost 7 bases, with 13 bases spanning the gap. CDR1 and CDR2 (germline): LNHNV, YYDKDF (reference sequence). CDR3 sequence reads: CATSSSSGLNTIYF. CDR3 DNA sequence: TGTGCCACCAGCAGTTCATCAGGGTTGAACACCATATATTTT.

J is TRBJ2-1 and V is TRBV6-8; TRBD2 agrees at 9 bases. CDR3 length: 15 amino acids. Per the germline V gene, CDR1 is MNHGY and CDR2 is SAAAGT. V was clipped by 6 bases and J by 4 bases; unmatched bases: 7. The CDR3 protein is CASRESGRYYNEQFF. In DNA, the CDR3 is TGTGCCAGCAGGGAAAGCGGGAGGTATTACAATGAGCAGTTCTTC.

V usage is TRBV18 and J usage is TRBJ2-7, with 7 bases aligning to TRBD1. This CDR3 contains 12 residues. V dropped 5 bases and J dropped 6; count of bases not matched to a gene: 4. Germline values: CDR1 KGHSH, CDR2 LQKENI. Here the CDR3 reads CASSAAGGEQYF. CDR3 sequence (DNA): TGTGCCAGCTCAGCGGCAGGGGGCGAGCAGTACTTC.

V is TRBV18 and J is TRBJ1-1, with D tentatively TRBD1 (5 bases). Germline V CDR1 and CDR2: KGHSH, LQKENI. The CDR3 consists of 15 residues. V lost 1 base to trimming and J lost 0 bases, with 9 bases between them. The CDR3 DNA is TGTGCCAGCTCACCACGGGGGGAGATGAACACTGAAGCTTTCTTT. Amino acid sequence: CASSPRGEMNTEAFF. Variable domain in full (rest from reference TRBV18 and TRBJ1-1): NAGVMQNPRHLVRRRGQEARLRCSPMKGHSHVYWYRQLPEEGLKFMVYLQKENIIDESGMPKERFSAEFPKEGPSILRIQQVVRGDSAAYFCASSPRGEMNTEAFFGQGTRLTVV.

V gene TRBV30 combines with J gene TRBJ2-5; D assignment may be TRBD1 or TRBD2 (5 bases each). The length of the CDR3 is 12 residues. From germline, CDR1 is GTSNPN and CDR2 SVGIG (reference sequence). V shed 5 bases and J shed 4 bases, with 11 bases lying between them. The CDR3 loop is CAWGTSGETQYF. The CDR3 coding sequence is TGTGCCTGGGGGACGAGTGGAGAGACCCAGTACTTC. The full variable domain, rest sourced from reference TRBV30 and TRBJ2-5, is SQTIHQWPATLVQPVGSPLSLECTVEGTSNPNLYWYRQAAGRGLQLLFYSVGIGQISSEVPQNLSASRPQDRQFILSSKKLLLSDSGFYLCAWGTSGETQYFGPGTRLLVL.

Only one count was recorded for this clone. J is TRBJ1-2 and V is TRBV29-1; 11 bases are a match to TRBD1. V was pared by 2 bases and J by 5 bases, with 10 bases of the junction left unmatched. Germline V gene lookup returns CDR1 SQVTM and CDR2 ANQGSEA. The CDR3 is 16 residues long. CDR3 residues: CSVEKRDRGYRYGYTF. Here the CDR3 DNA reads TGCAGCGTTGAAAAGCGGGACAGGGGGTATCGTTATGGCTACACCTTC.

This clone was seen more than once but under ten times. The chain joins TRBV2 to TRBJ2-3; 8 nucleotides agree with TRBD2. CDR1 and CDR2 from the germline V gene are SNHLY and FYNNEI. V lost 6 bases to trimming and J lost 1 base; unmatched junction nucleotides: 9. There are 16 residues in the CDR3. The CDR3 DNA is TGTGCCAGCAGCTCCCTCCTTAGCGGGGGCACAGATACGCAGTATTTT. It specifies CASSSLLSGGTDTQYF.

The J gene is TRBJ2-5, the V gene TRBV19, with TRBD2 matching over 10 bases. The CDR3 is 15 residues long. V gave up 5 bases and J gave up 2 bases; unmatched junction bases: 5. CDR1 and CDR2 (germline): LNHDA, SQIVND (reference sequence). In DNA form, the CDR3 reads TGTGCCAGTAGTCAACCTAGCGGGGGACAAGAGACCCAGTACTTC. Its protein product is CASSQPSGGQETQYF.

This sequence joins TRBV30 and TRBJ2-7; no definite D call. The ends were cut back, 0 bases at V and 3 bases at J, with 3 bases in the middle. The CDR3 is made up of 11 amino acids. Germline V gene data show CDR1 as GTSNPN and CDR2 as SVGIG (reference sequence). In DNA, the CDR3 is TGTGCCTGGAGTGTACGCTACGAGCAGTACTTC. This gives the protein CAWSVRYEQYF.

This chain joins TRBV30 and TRBJ2-7; a weak D match, TRBD2 (5 bases). Germline CDR1 and CDR2: GTSNPN and SVGIG (reference sequence). The CDR3 totals 15 residues. Trimming took off 3 bases at V and 7 bases at J, with 22 bases between the two ends. Written as DNA, the CDR3 is TGTGCCTGGAGAAGCCGGGCAGGTTATTCGGGGGAGCAGTACTTC. This gives the protein CAWRSRAGYSGEQYF.

The chain employs TRBV28 and TRBJ1-2, with D perhaps TRBD1 (6 bases). The CDR3 is 13 amino acids. Germline V gives CDR1 MDHEN, CDR2 SYDVKM. The germline V and J ends were trimmed by 3 bases and 8 bases, with 13 bases remaining between them. The CDR3 here is CASSLQQGDGYTF. DNA of the CDR3: TGTGCCAGCAGTTTGCAACAGGGAGACGGCTACACCTTC.

This rearrangement joins TRBV18 to TRBJ1-5, with a possible D match to TRBD1 (5 bases). CDR1 is KGHSH, CDR2 LQKENI, per germline. Trimming took 2 bases from V and 3 from J, leaving 8 bases between them. The CDR3 is 14 residues long. DNA of the CDR3: TGTGCCAGCTCACCAGGGGGGACCAATCAGCCCCAGCATTTT. This sequence encodes CASSPGGTNQPQHF.

This chain connects TRBV1 to TRBJ2-1; TRBD2 is the table's D call, not checked against the DNA. TRBV1 is a pseudogene locus. The CDR3 totals 13 residues. CDR3 in DNA: TGCGCCAGCAGCCAAGATCACCGGGATGAGCAGTTCTTC. Translated: CASSQDHRDEQFF.